Presented here are 22 T cell receptor beta chains from one specimen sequenced in a study of cytomegalovirus exposure and HLA in healthy donors. Repertoires were generated with immunoSEQ multiplex PCR, while TCRdb's copy carries only in-frame clones and drops some. This sample yields some 200,000 clones, of which 85% to 95% are seen a single time; about 1% belongs to the top ten. Source material: PBMCs. The receptor set was obtained from a woman between 18 and 29 years old in good health and CMV-seronegative.

The chain links TRBV10-2 to TRBJ1-1, with D uncertain. Between the trimmed V and J ends, which lost 7 bases and 9 bases, there was a span of 12 bases. Germline V lookup: CDR1 WSHSY, CDR2 SAAADI. The CDR3 length is 11 residues. The CDR3 protein is CASTEVGKAFF. DNA for the CDR3: TGCGCCAGCACCGAGGTAGGAAAAGCTTTCTTT.

V usage is TRBV4-2 and J usage is TRBJ1-5; D possibly corresponds to TRBD1 (6 bases). The V and J ends lost 0 bases and 7 bases respectively, with 13 bases between them. Looked up from germline, CDR1 is LGHNA and CDR2 is YNFKEQ. There are 15 residues in the CDR3. CDR3 in amino acids: CASSQESRGIQPQHF. DNA of the CDR3: TGTGCCAGCAGCCAAGAAAGCAGGGGAATCCAGCCCCAGCATTTT.

This chain links TRBV28 with TRBJ1-2; 8 positions agree with TRBD1. The CDR3 spans 13 residues. V lost 7 bases to trimming and J lost 7 bases; unmatched junction nucleotides: 8. The germline gives CDR1 MDHEN, CDR2 SYDVKM. CDR3 region: CASNLSGGLGYTF. CDR3 bases: TGTGCCAGCAACCTCTCAGGGGGCCTTGGCTACACCTTC.

The gene calls are TRBV21-1 and TRBJ2-3; TRBD2 is taken as the D call from the table, unchecked against the DNA. TRBV21-1 is a recognized pseudogene. The CDR3 consists of 15 residues. CDR3 sequence: CASSGLAGIADTQYF. CDR3 bases: TGTGCCAGCAGCGGACTAGCGGGCATCGCAGATACGCAGTATTTT.

This chain joins TRBV7-2 and TRBJ1-1; D is possibly TRBD1 (6 bases). Trimming pared 5 bases from V and 0 bases from J, leaving 16 bases between. The CDR3 has 16 residues. Germline CDR1 and CDR2: SGHTA and FQGNSA. CDR3 protein: CASSRRQVVVNTEAFF. The DNA of the CDR3 is TGTGCCAGCAGCCGTAGACAGGTTGTAGTGAACACTGAAGCTTTCTTT. The variable domain in full, completed from reference TRBV7-2 and TRBJ1-1, reads GAGVSQSPSNKVTEKGKDVELRCDPISGHTALYWYRQSLGQGLEFLIYFQGNSAPDKSGLPSDRFSAERTGGSVSTLTIQRTQQEDSAVYLCASSRRQVVVNTEAFFGQGTRLTVV.

V usage is TRBV6-1 and J usage is TRBJ1-1; no reliable D call. Trimming cost V 1 base and J 7 bases, with 16 bases left between them. CDR1 and CDR2 from the germline V gene are MNHNS and SASEGT. This CDR3 comprises 15 residues. CDR3 bases: TGTGCCAGCAGTGAAGGCCCACTACCGTATGATGAAGCTTTCTTT. It yields the protein CASSEGPLPYDEAFF.

The chain employs TRBV18 and TRBJ2-7; D remains unclear. The CDR3 spans 13 residues. The V end lost 3 bases, the J end lost 1 base, and 7 bases lay between the germline ends. The germline V gene has CDR1 KGHSH and CDR2 LQKENI. The CDR3 DNA follows: TGTGCCAGCTCACCTTTACAGTCCTACGAGCAGTACTTC. The encoded protein is CASSPLQSYEQYF.

The rearrangement joins TRBV11-2 to TRBJ2-3; 7 positions agree with TRBD2. The J segment lost 1 base and the V segment lost 2 bases, leaving 3 bases of the junction unmatched. The CDR3 loop spans 15 amino acids. The germline V gene has CDR1 SGHAT and CDR2 FQNNGV. The CDR3 loop reads CASSLRGRGTDTQYF. The CDR3 DNA reads TGTGCCAGCAGCTTACGGGGGAGGGGCACAGATACGCAGTATTTT.

This clone was counted once. V gene TRBV5-4 combines with J gene TRBJ2-7; D is possibly TRBD1 (6 bases). The CDR3 spans 14 residues. V was clipped by 4 bases and J by 0 bases, with 11 bases between them. Germline V gene sequence: CDR1 SGHNT, CDR2 YYREEE (reference sequence). CDR3 loop: CASSLTGSSYEQYF. CDR3 nucleotides: TGTGCCAGCAGCCTCACAGGGAGCTCCTACGAGCAGTACTTC.

The rearrangement links TRBV11-3 to TRBJ2-7; 7 bases fit TRBD1. Germline CDR1 is SGHNT and CDR2 is YENEEA. V dropped 1 base and J dropped 5; count of bases not matched to a gene: 2. The CDR3 loop spans 13 amino acids. The DNA for the CDR3 is TGTGCCAGCAGCTTAGGAGGGGGCGACGAGCAGTACTTC. Its protein is CASSLGGGDEQYF.

V and J are TRBV27 and TRBJ1-2, with D perhaps matching TRBD1 (5 bases). The CDR3 sequence is 14 residues long. Trimming removed 4 bases at V and 4 bases at J, with 13 bases between. In germline, CDR1 is MNHEY, CDR2 SMNVEV (reference sequence). The CDR3 loop is CASSSNGGTYGYTF. In nucleotides, the CDR3 is TGTGCCAGCAGTTCAAACGGGGGTACCTATGGCTACACCTTC.

This clone was counted between two and nine times. The chain combines TRBV6-1 with TRBJ2-1, with a possible D match to TRBD1 (6 bases). V lost 9 bases and J 4 bases, leaving 13 bases between the germline ends. This CDR3 has 13 amino acids. Per germline, CDR1 MNHNS and CDR2 SASEGT. CDR3 coding DNA: TGTGCCAGTATACAGGGCATGTACAATGAGCAGTTCTTC. Its translation is CASIQGMYNEQFF.

V and J are TRBV9 and TRBJ1-2; D gene uncertain. Germline loops: CDR1 SGDLS, CDR2 YYNGEE. This CDR3 is 12 amino acids long. Trimming pared 3 bases from V and 8 bases from J, leaving 11 bases between. CDR3 residues: CASSGIPGGYTF. CDR3 nucleotide sequence: TGTGCCAGCAGCGGAATACCGGGAGGCTACACCTTC.

This chain uses TRBV2 with TRBJ2-5, with 12 bases fitting TRBD2. Germline-derived CDR1 and CDR2 are SNHLY and FYNNEI. With 5 bases clipped from V and 4 bases from J, the junction kept 17 bases outside the gene matches. The CDR3 is 19 amino acids. CDR3 nucleotide sequence: TGTGCCAGCAGTCCTCGTCGACTAGCGGGAGAGCTGGTAGGAGAGACCCAGTACTTC. This sequence encodes CASSPRRLAGELVGETQYF.

The chain couples TRBV25-1 to TRBJ1-3; 9 bases are a match to TRBD1. Germline lookup yields CDR1 MGHDK and CDR2 SYGVNS. CDR3 length: 17 amino acids. V lost 1 base, J lost 4 bases, and 8 bases stayed unmatched. This CDR3 is CASSEWVGQGIGNTIYF. DNA for the CDR3: TGTGCCAGCAGTGAATGGGTAGGACAGGGGATCGGAAACACCATATATTTT.

V gene TRBV13 combines with J gene TRBJ2-1; 7 bases agree with TRBD2. Germline CDR1 and CDR2: PRHDT and FYEKMQ (reference sequence). CDR3 length: 14 amino acids. J gave up 7 bases and V 3 bases, and 6 bases lay outside the gene matches. The CDR3 nucleotides read TGTGCCAGCAGCTTGGGGAGGGGAAGAAATGAGCAGTTCTTC. Its protein product is CASSLGRGRNEQFF.

V is TRBV4-2 and J is TRBJ1-3; D not certain. Trimming removed 1 base at V and 2 bases at J, with 9 bases between. The germline V gene has CDR1 LGHNA and CDR2 YNFKEQ. The CDR3 sequence is 15 residues long. CDR3 sequence: CASSQGAPAGNTIYF. The CDR3, as DNA: TGTGCCAGCAGCCAAGGGGCGCCCGCTGGAAACACCATATATTTT.

This clone has just one count. V usage is TRBV27 and J usage is TRBJ2-2; TRBD2 agrees at 8 bases. In germline, CDR1 is MNHEY, CDR2 SMNVEV (reference sequence). The CDR3 consists of 14 residues. V was pared by 6 bases and J by 6 bases, with 6 bases of the junction left unmatched. CDR3 loop: CASSRTSLPGELFF. In DNA, the CDR3 is TGTGCCAGCAGCCGGACTAGCTTGCCCGGGGAGCTGTTTTTT.

V and J are TRBV18 and TRBJ1-2; D uncertain. The germline V and J ends were trimmed by 2 bases and 4 bases, with 17 bases remaining between them. The CDR3 spans 16 residues. Germline V lookup: CDR1 KGHSH, CDR2 LQKENI. The CDR3 DNA sequence: TGTGCCAGCTCACCAAAGAGGCCCCCCGCGGGCTATGGCTACACCTTC. It yields the protein CASSPKRPPAGYGYTF. Based on the CDR3 plus reference TRBV18 and TRBJ1-2, the full variable domain is NAGVMQNPRHLVRRRGQEARLRCSPMKGHSHVYWYRQLPEEGLKFMVYLQKENIIDESGMPKERFSAEFPKEGPSILRIQQVVRGDSAAYFCASSPKRPPAGYGYTFGSGTRLTVV.

The chain couples TRBV14 to TRBJ1-5, with unresolved D. V was trimmed by 4 bases and J by 4 bases, leaving 14 bases between them. CDR3 size: 15 residues. The germline gives CDR1 SGHDN, CDR2 FVKESK. The CDR3 protein is CASSPGLGRNQPQHF. The CDR3 nucleotides are TGTGCCAGCAGCCCGGGATTAGGGCGTAATCAGCCCCAGCATTTT.

The chain employs TRBV7-8 and TRBJ1-1; possibly TRBD1 for D (6 bases). This CDR3 has 13 residues. V was cut by 0 bases and J by 9 bases, with 11 bases left in between. CDR1 is SGHVS and CDR2 is FQNEAQ in the germline V gene. CDR3 protein: CASSLAQGAKAFF. The CDR3 DNA reads TGTGCCAGCAGCTTAGCACAGGGTGCAAAAGCTTTCTTT.

This chain uses TRBV5-5 with TRBJ2-5, with 8 bases matching TRBD2. The CDR3 runs 13 residues. The ends lost 7 bases at V and 2 bases at J; junction bases unmatched: 4. CDR1 is SGHKS and CDR2 is YYEKEE in the germline V gene (reference sequence). CDR3 in DNA: TGTGCCAGCGGGAGCGGGGGTCAAGAGACCCAGTACTTC. Protein sequence: CASGSGGQETQYF.